This paragraph covers one T cell receptor (beta chain) sequence. The antigen is not known. The CDR3 length is 14 residues. The ends lost 0 bases at V and 14 bases at J; junction bases unmatched: 7. Germline V gene lookup returns CDR1 MNHEY and CDR2 SVGAGI. This entry is derived from a study of T-cell memory formation after mild COVID-19. Study-level results: While clones contracting from day 15 to 85 were balanced between CD4 and CD8, later expanders leaned CD4+. The appearance of some responding clones in pre-infection memory suggested that cross-reactive memory joined.

In TCRdb, the 5' RACE reads were re-called with MiXCR into one record per CDR3 protein. The sample has some 340,000 distinct CDR3 sequences; 10% to 15% are singletons. This clonotype originated in a man aged 18-30 years who had mild COVID-19 (a few samples of this study predate the infection). Cell type and time point are not known. This chain joins TRBV6-5 and TRBJ2-4; 10 positions match TRBD2. The material sequenced was PBMCs or a T cell subset sorted from them (not recorded which). The CDR3 here is CASSYSNSGGPKYF. CDR3 DNA: TGTGCCAGCAGTTACTCCAATAGCGGGGGGCCCAAGTACTTC.